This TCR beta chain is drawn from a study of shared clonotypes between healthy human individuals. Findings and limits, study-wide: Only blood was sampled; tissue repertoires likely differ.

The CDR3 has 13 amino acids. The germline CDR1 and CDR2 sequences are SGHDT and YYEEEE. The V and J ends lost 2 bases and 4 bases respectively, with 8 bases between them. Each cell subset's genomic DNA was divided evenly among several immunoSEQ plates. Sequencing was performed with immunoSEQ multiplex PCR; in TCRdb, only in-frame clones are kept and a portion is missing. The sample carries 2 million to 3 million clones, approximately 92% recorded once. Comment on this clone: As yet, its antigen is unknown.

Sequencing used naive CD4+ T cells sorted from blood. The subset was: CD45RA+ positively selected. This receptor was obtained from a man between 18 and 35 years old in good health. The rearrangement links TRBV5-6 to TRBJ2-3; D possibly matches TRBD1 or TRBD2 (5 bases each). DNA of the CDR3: TGTGCCAGCAGCTTTCAGGGACCAGATACGCAGTATTTT. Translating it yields CASSFQGPDTQYF.